The 25 T cell receptor beta chains below were found in one sample sequenced in a study of blood T cell repertoires in COVID-19. Profiled with immunoSEQ multiplex PCR; TCRdb holds only in-frame clones, not every one. The sample yields some 200,000 clones, about 90% seen once. Sample: peripheral blood. The origin of the receptors is a man younger than 45 with acute or convalescent COVID-19.

V and J are TRBV7-2 and TRBJ1-5; D gene ambiguous. CDR3 length: 13 amino acids. The germline V and J ends were trimmed by 2 bases and 4 bases, with 6 bases remaining between them. CDR1 and CDR2 (germline): SGHTA, FQGNSA. CDR3 in amino acids: CASSLQRNQPQHF. CDR3 nucleotide sequence: TGTGCCAGCAGCTTACAGAGGAATCAGCCCCAGCATTTT. The whole variable domain, filled in from reference TRBV7-2 and TRBJ1-5, reads GAGVSQSPSNKVTEKGKDVELRCDPISGHTALYWYRQSLGQGLEFLIYFQGNSAPDKSGLPSDRFSAERTGGSVSTLTIQRTQQEDSAVYLCASSLQRNQPQHFGDGTRLSIL.

The chain has TRBV5-4 and TRBJ2-1; 12 nucleotides line up with TRBD2. CDR1 and CDR2 from the germline V gene are SGHNT and YYREEE (reference sequence). V dropped 2 bases and J dropped 1; count of bases not matched to a gene: 10. The CDR3 has 19 residues. CDR3 amino acids: CASSFFLAGGPGSYNEQFF. The CDR3 DNA is TGTGCCAGCAGCTTCTTTCTAGCGGGAGGGCCTGGGTCCTACAATGAGCAGTTCTTC.

The chain links TRBV28 to TRBJ1-2; no firm D call. V lost 8 bases to trimming and J lost 4 bases, with 8 bases between them. The CDR3 contains 11 residues. The germline CDR1 and CDR2 sequences are MDHEN and SYDVKM. CDR3 residues: CASEASYGYTF. The CDR3 DNA reads TGTGCCAGCGAGGCGTCCTATGGCTACACCTTC.

This clone was detected a few times. DNA of the CDR3: TGTGCCAGCAGCTTGAGTAGCGGGGGGGATACGCAGTATTTT. Amino acid sequence: CASSLSSGGDTQYF. The chain carries TRBV7-2 and TRBJ2-3; 10 positions match TRBD2. V was pared by 3 bases and J by 6 bases, with 3 bases of the junction left unmatched. CDR3 length: 14 amino acids. CDR1 and CDR2 (germline): SGHTA, FQGNSA.

This rearrangement joins TRBV5-1 to TRBJ1-4, with TRBD1 as a possible D gene (5 bases). The germline CDR1 and CDR2 sequences are SGHRS and YFSETQ. The CDR3 has 17 amino acids. Trimming took 0 bases from V and 6 from J, leaving 18 bases between them. DNA for the CDR3: TGCGCCAGCAGCTTGGGTATAGGTCCAGGGAATGATGAAAAACTGTTTTTT. The encoded protein is CASSLGIGPGNDEKLFF. Drawing the rest from reference TRBV5-1 and TRBJ1-4, the complete variable domain is KAGVTQTPRYLIKTRGQQVTLSCSPISGHRSVSWYQQTPGQGLQFLFEYFSETQRNKGNFPGRFSGRQFSNSRSEMNVSTLELGDSALYLCASSLGIGPGNDEKLFFGSGTQLSVL.

This clone appeared once. The rearrangement uses TRBV3-1 (or the pseudogene TRBV3-2) and TRBJ2-5; possibly TRBD2 for D (6 bases). Trimming left V 5 bases short and J 4 bases short, with 11 bases between. This CDR3 is 13 amino acids long. From germline, CDR1 is LGHDT and CDR2 YNNKEL (reference sequence). The CDR3 loop reads CASSAGPPETQYF. DNA of the CDR3: TGTGCCAGCAGCGCGGGACCCCCAGAGACCCAGTACTTC.

The V gene is TRBV28, the J gene TRBJ2-5, with 11 bases aligning to TRBD1. Germline V lookup: CDR1 MDHEN, CDR2 SYDVKM. The CDR3 totals 16 residues. J lost 2 bases, V lost 1 base, and 3 bases had no gene match. The CDR3 region has the DNA TGTGCCAGCAGTTTATCAGGGACAGGGGGGCAAGAGACCCAGTACTTC. Its protein product is CASSLSGTGGQETQYF.

The V gene is TRBV19, the J gene TRBJ1-1, with TRBD1 matching 7 bases. CDR1 and CDR2 from the germline V gene are LNHDA and SQIVND (reference sequence). The CDR3 covers 14 residues. Trimming at V came to 3 bases and at J to 3 bases, leaving 4 bases not matched to a gene. Written as DNA, the CDR3 is TGTGCCAGTAGTATTTCAGGGGGGTACACTGAAGCTTTCTTT. Protein product: CASSISGGYTEAFF.

The chain employs TRBV30 and TRBJ2-1, with D uncertain. Germline V CDR1 and CDR2: GTSNPN, SVGIG (reference sequence). The CDR3 extends over 13 amino acids. The V end was cut by 3 bases, the J end by 12 bases, with 18 bases between. The CDR3 sequence: CAWSVRNNGLQFF. The CDR3 nucleotides are TGTGCCTGGAGCGTTCGAAACAACGGGTTGCAGTTCTTC.

The chain joins TRBV7-3 to TRBJ2-1, with D maybe TRBD2 (5 bases). Deletions cut 5 bases from V and 5 bases from J, with 16 bases between. The CDR3 extends over 15 amino acids. Germline V gives CDR1 SGHTA, CDR2 FQGTGA. CDR3 loop: CASSQSGAFNNEQFF. The CDR3 nucleotides read TGTGCCAGCAGCCAAAGCGGAGCATTCAACAATGAGCAGTTCTTC.

The chain carries TRBV19 and TRBJ1-4, with TRBD1 matching 7 bases. CDR1 LNHDA and CDR2 SQIVND come from the germline V gene (reference sequence). V lost 8 bases and J lost 4; bases outside the gene matches: 13. The CDR3 consists of 16 residues. CDR3 loop: CASGSTGFIGNEKLFF. The CDR3 DNA reads TGTGCCAGTGGATCGACAGGGTTCATTGGTAATGAAAAACTGTTTTTT.

This rearrangement joins TRBV7-9 to TRBJ1-2; D gene uncertain. Per the germline V gene, CDR1 is SEHNR and CDR2 is FQNEAQ (reference sequence). The CDR3 covers 13 residues. Trimming removed 5 bases at V and 4 bases at J, with 11 bases between. CDR3 coding DNA: TGTGCCAGCAGCGTGAGCCAACCCTATGGCTACACCTTC. Translating it yields CASSVSQPYGYTF.

Only a few counts were recorded for this clone. J is TRBJ2-6 and V is TRBV4-2, with D perhaps TRBD1 (5 bases). Germline V CDR1 and CDR2: LGHNA, YNFKEQ. V lost 2 bases and J 0 bases, leaving 5 bases between the germline ends. The CDR3 contains 15 residues. The DNA of the CDR3 is TGTGCCAGCAGCCAACAGGGCTCTGGGGCCAACGTCCTGACTTTC. This codes for CASSQQGSGANVLTF.

The chain has TRBV5-1 and TRBJ2-7, with D unresolved. Per the germline V gene, CDR1 is SGHRS and CDR2 is YFSETQ. The length of the CDR3 is 14 residues. The V and J ends lost 1 base and 5 bases respectively, with 13 bases between them. DNA for the CDR3: TGCGCCAGCAGCTTGTTGCCCTCCTACGACGAGCAGTACTTC. Its translation: CASSLLPSYDEQYF.

The chain couples TRBV19 to TRBJ2-7, with 11 positions matching TRBD1. V trimming: 6 bases; J trimming: 5 bases; junction bases outside the gene matches: 9. Germline V lookup: CDR1 LNHDA, CDR2 SQIVND (reference sequence). This CDR3 is built from 15 residues. CDR3 nucleotide sequence: TGTGCCAGTAGGGACAGGGGGCCTTCGACGGACGAGCAGTACTTC. Amino acids: CASRDRGPSTDEQYF.

This clone showed up just once. The chain links TRBV10-3 to TRBJ1-1; 7 positions match TRBD1. The CDR3 totals 14 residues. Germline V CDR1 and CDR2: ENHRY, SYGVKD. V shed 0 bases, J shed 7 bases, and the junction held 5 bases outside the gene matches. The CDR3: CAISESTGISEAFF. The CDR3 nucleotides read TGTGCCATCAGTGAGTCGACAGGGATAAGTGAAGCTTTCTTT.

V gene TRBV6-1 combines with J gene TRBJ1-1; D unresolved. Germline V CDR1 and CDR2: MNHNS, SASEGT. CDR3 length equals 13 residues. Trimming stripped 3 bases from V and 2 bases from J, with 7 bases between. The CDR3 DNA sequence: TGTGCCAGCAGTGAGAGGGATAACACTGAAGCTTTCTTT. Translation gives CASSERDNTEAFF.

V and J are TRBV3-1 (or the pseudogene TRBV3-2) and TRBJ2-3; D is ambiguous. This CDR3 has 14 amino acids. Germline V gene lookup returns CDR1 LGHDT and CDR2 YNNKEL (reference sequence). The ends were cut back, 3 bases at V and 2 bases at J, with 9 bases in the middle. CDR3: CASSQLGPTDTQYF. Written as DNA, the CDR3 is TGTGCCAGCAGCCAGCTGGGCCCCACAGATACGCAGTATTTT.

This clone has only one observation. The V and J genes are TRBV6-2 or TRBV6-3 and TRBJ1-6, with TRBD1 identical over 8 bases. With 4 bases clipped from V and 6 bases from J, the junction kept 5 bases outside the gene matches. The germline CDR1 and CDR2 sequences are MNHEY and SVGEGT. The CDR3 loop spans 15 amino acids. CDR3 region: CASSSNDRGNSPLHF. Written as DNA, the CDR3 is TGTGCCAGCAGTTCGAACGACAGGGGTAATTCACCCCTCCACTTT.

V and J are TRBV19 and TRBJ2-7; 8 positions match TRBD2. CDR1 is LNHDA and CDR2 is SQIVND in the germline V gene (reference sequence). The CDR3 totals 15 residues. After removal of 5 bases from V and 2 bases from J, the junction contained 8 bases not matched to a gene. The CDR3 DNA is TGTGCCAGTAGTTACACTAGCGGAGGAACCTACGAGCAGTACTTC. This encodes CASSYTSGGTYEQYF.

The genes are TRBV18 and TRBJ2-1; possible D gene TRBD2, 5 bases. The CDR3 is 12 amino acids. CDR1 KGHSH and CDR2 LQKENI come from the germline V gene. Trimming removed 1 base at V and 9 bases at J, with 7 bases between. The CDR3 loop reads CASSPLRVEQFF. CDR3 sequence (DNA): TGTGCCAGCTCACCACTGCGGGTTGAGCAGTTCTTC.

The CDR3 reads CATSRPGTSGSVGTQYF. The DNA of the CDR3 is TGTGCCACCAGCAGACCCGGGACTAGCGGAAGCGTTGGTACGCAGTATTTT. This chain uses TRBV15 with TRBJ2-3; 11 nucleotides match TRBD2. The V segment lost 2 bases and the J segment 8 bases; nucleotides outside the gene matches: 12. This CDR3 spans 17 amino acids. Germline V gives CDR1 LNHNV, CDR2 YYDKDF (reference sequence).

The rearrangement links TRBV19 to TRBJ1-5; D is unresolved. Between the trimmed V and J ends, which lost 5 bases and 5 bases, there was a span of 7 bases. This CDR3 spans 12 amino acids. Per germline, CDR1 LNHDA and CDR2 SQIVND (reference sequence). This CDR3 is CASSPQYQPQHF. The CDR3 DNA is TGTGCCAGTAGTCCCCAATATCAGCCCCAGCATTTT.

This clone is a singleton in its sample. The V gene is TRBV3-1 (or the pseudogene TRBV3-2), the J gene TRBJ2-3; TRBD2 matches 7 bases. With 1 base clipped from V and 3 bases from J, the junction kept 7 bases outside the gene matches. This CDR3 spans 16 amino acids. Per germline, CDR1 LGHDT and CDR2 YNNKEL (reference sequence). CDR3 DNA: TGTGCCAGCAGCCAAGGATTGGCTAGCGGTACAGATACGCAGTATTTT. As protein: CASSQGLASGTDTQYF.

V usage is TRBV9 and J usage is TRBJ1-2, with D unclear. The V gene's germline CDR1 is SGDLS and CDR2 YYNGEE. V was shortened by 4 bases and J by 6 bases, with 10 bases between the two germline ends. This CDR3 has 12 amino acids. The CDR3 sequence is CASSSERDGYTF. For the CDR3, the DNA is TGTGCCAGCAGCTCCGAGAGGGATGGCTACACCTTC.